Presented here are 8 T cell receptor beta chains from one specimen sequenced in a study of control samples from healthy donors and cancer patients. Produced via immunoSEQ multiplex PCR; TCRdb's table is partial and in-frame only. This table has fewer than 40,000 clones, approximately 93% appearing once. The sample consisted of blood. These receptors were collected from a man aged 55 to 70 in good health.

This clone has a single count. V usage is TRBV19 and J usage is TRBJ2-7; TRBD2 agrees at 7 bases. Germline CDR1 LNHDA, CDR2 SQIVND (reference sequence). The ends lost 3 bases at V and 0 bases at J; junction bases unmatched: 8. The CDR3 has 16 amino acids. The CDR3 region is CASSINLAESSYEQYF. In DNA form, the CDR3 reads TGTGCCAGTAGTATTAATCTAGCGGAGAGCTCCTACGAGCAGTACTTC.

This clone was recorded a few times. CDR3 loop: CASSSGTGLDDYGYTF. The CDR3, as DNA: TGCGCCAGCAGCAGCGGGACAGGGCTCGACGACTATGGCTACACCTTC. The chain joins TRBV5-1 to TRBJ1-2; 9 nucleotides agree with TRBD1. The germline V gene has CDR1 SGHRS and CDR2 YFSETQ. The CDR3 has 16 amino acids. Trimming cost V 4 bases and J 3 bases; bases outside gene matches: 10.

The rearrangement links TRBV18 to TRBJ1-4; D call uncertain. Trimming took off 3 bases at V and 0 bases at J, with 8 bases between the two ends. The germline CDR1 and CDR2 sequences are KGHSH and LQKENI. This CDR3 region has 15 residues. The CDR3 region has the DNA TGTGCCAGCTCACCCTTATCTGCAACTAATGAAAAACTGTTTTTT. This translates into CASSPLSATNEKLFF.

Only a few counts were recorded for this clone. The V call is TRBV7-8, the J call TRBJ2-1; 7 bases fit TRBD1. The junction had 6 bases not matched to a gene; V was cut back by 1 base and J by 6 bases. In germline, CDR1 is SGHVS, CDR2 FQNEAQ. This CDR3 has 15 residues. The CDR3 DNA sequence: TGTGCCAGCAGCTTAGGGACAGGTTTTGCCAATGAGCAGTTCTTC. Encoded protein: CASSLGTGFANEQFF.

V is TRBV19 and J is TRBJ1-2; 7 bases fit TRBD1. CDR3 size: 14 residues. CDR1 is LNHDA, CDR2 SQIVND, per germline (reference sequence). V lost 0 bases to trimming and J lost 6 bases; unmatched junction nucleotides: 4. CDR3 residues: CASSIDDRENGYTF. DNA of the CDR3: TGTGCCAGTAGTATAGATGACAGGGAAAATGGCTACACCTTC.

The rearrangement joins TRBV7-2 to TRBJ1-6, with 7 bases identical to TRBD1. The V gene's germline CDR1 is SGHTA and CDR2 FQGNSA. J was trimmed by 7 bases and V by 0 bases; bases with no gene match: 6. This CDR3 spans 16 amino acids. The CDR3 region is CASSLASGQLNSPLHF. The CDR3 DNA reads TGTGCCAGCAGCTTAGCCTCGGGACAGCTAAATTCACCCCTCCACTTT. The full variable domain, rest sourced from reference TRBV7-2 and TRBJ1-6, is GAGVSQSPSNKVTEKGKDVELRCDPISGHTALYWYRQSLGQGLEFLIYFQGNSAPDKSGLPSDRFSAERTGGSVSTLTIQRTQQEDSAVYLCASSLASGQLNSPLHFGNGTRLTVT.

The chain uses TRBV5-4 and TRBJ1-5; the match to TRBD1 covers 7 bases. Germline lookup yields CDR1 SGHNT and CDR2 YYREEE (reference sequence). The CDR3 has 14 residues. Trimming at V came to 4 bases and at J to 4 bases, leaving 5 bases not matched to a gene. The CDR3 DNA follows: TGTGCCAGCAGCCGACAGGGTGAGAATCAGCCCCAGCATTTT. Protein product: CASSRQGENQPQHF.

The J gene is TRBJ1-1, the V gene TRBV2; TRBD1 matches at 8 bases. The CDR3 extends over 13 amino acids. The V gene end was trimmed by 6 bases and the J gene end by 8 bases; junction bases not matched to a gene: 8. Germline-derived CDR1 and CDR2 are SNHLY and FYNNEI. The CDR3 sequence is CASSQPRQGEAFF. The CDR3 coding sequence is TGTGCCAGCAGCCAACCCCGACAGGGGGAAGCTTTCTTT.